Given below is one T cell receptor beta chain in context. This entry is derived from a study of blood T cell repertoires in COVID-19. Study-wide background: The origin of the acute and convalescent COVID-19 samples was the United States, Italy and Spain. T cells, B-cell-depleted T cells, or PBMCs provided the cDNA or gDNA that served as material.

In the original processing: Nucleated cell counts were estimated from reference gene primer amplification. Libraries were prepared by immunoSEQ multiplex PCR; TCRdb keeps only in-frame clonotypes and omits some of them. V, J and clone size derive from that table, while D and trimming were established from the DNA sequence. This sample yields some 150,000 clones, of which around 85% are seen a single time; roughly 1.3% belongs to the top ten. Unmatched junction bases numbered 18, after V lost 6 bases and J lost 5 bases. This CDR3 is built from 17 residues. Germline lookup yields CDR1 LGHDT and CDR2 YNNKEL (reference sequence).

The sequenced sample was peripheral blood. J is TRBJ1-2 and V is TRBV3-1 (or the pseudogene TRBV3-2); 7 bases are a match to TRBD1. The sequence derives from a man between 60 and 75 years old who had recovered from COVID-19. CDR3 loop: CASSPYQLNRGRYGYTF. The CDR3 region has the DNA TGTGCCAGCAGTCCCTATCAGCTAAACAGGGGCCGATATGGCTACACCTTC.